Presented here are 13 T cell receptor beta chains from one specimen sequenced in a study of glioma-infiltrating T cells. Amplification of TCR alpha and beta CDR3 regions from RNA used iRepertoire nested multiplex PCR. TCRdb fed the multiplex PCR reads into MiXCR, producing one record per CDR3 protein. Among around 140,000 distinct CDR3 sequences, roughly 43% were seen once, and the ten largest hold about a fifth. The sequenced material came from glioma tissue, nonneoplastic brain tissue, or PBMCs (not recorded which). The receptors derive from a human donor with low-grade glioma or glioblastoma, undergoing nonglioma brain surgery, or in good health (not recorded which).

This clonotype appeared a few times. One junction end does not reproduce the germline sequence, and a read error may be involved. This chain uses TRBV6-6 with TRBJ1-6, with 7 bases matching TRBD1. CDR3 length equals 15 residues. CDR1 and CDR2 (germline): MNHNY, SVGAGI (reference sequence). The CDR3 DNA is TGTGCCTGCAGCAAGGACAGGAATAATAATTCACCCCTCCACTTT. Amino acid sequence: CACSKDRNNNSPLHF.

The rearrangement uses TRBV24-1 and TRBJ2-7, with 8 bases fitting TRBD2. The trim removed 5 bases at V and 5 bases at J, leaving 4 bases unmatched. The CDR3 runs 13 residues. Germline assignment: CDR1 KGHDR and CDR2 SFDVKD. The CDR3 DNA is TGTGCCACCAGTGTGAGCGGGGGTCACGAGCAGTACTTC. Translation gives CATSVSGGHEQYF.

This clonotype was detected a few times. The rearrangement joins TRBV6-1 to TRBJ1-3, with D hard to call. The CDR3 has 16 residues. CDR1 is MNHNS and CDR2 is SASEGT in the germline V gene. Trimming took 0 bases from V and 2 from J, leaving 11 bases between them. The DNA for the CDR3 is TGTGCCAGCAGTGAAGCGGTTTGGCCTCCTGGAAACACCATATATTTT. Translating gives CASSEAVWPPGNTIYF.

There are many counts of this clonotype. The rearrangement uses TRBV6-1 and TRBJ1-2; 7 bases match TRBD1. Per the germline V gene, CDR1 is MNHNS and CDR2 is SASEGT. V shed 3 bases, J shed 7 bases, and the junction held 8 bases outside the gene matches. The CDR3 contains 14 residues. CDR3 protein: CASSDRGDTIGYTF. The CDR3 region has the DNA TGTGCCAGCAGTGACAGGGGGGATACGATTGGCTACACCTTC.

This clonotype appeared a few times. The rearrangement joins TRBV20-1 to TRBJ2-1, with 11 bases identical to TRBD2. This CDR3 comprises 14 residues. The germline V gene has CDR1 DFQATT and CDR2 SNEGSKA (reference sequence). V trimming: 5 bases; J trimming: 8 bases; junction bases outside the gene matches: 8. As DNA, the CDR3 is TGCAGTGCTCAAGCTAGCGGGAGGAGGGATGAGCAGTTCTTC. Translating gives CSAQASGRRDEQFF.

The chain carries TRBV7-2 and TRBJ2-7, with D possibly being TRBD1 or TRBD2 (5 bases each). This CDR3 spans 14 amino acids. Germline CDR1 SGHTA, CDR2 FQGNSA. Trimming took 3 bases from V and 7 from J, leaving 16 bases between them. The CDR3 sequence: CASSFRLSQGEQYF. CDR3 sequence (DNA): TGTGCCAGCAGCTTCCGACTATCCCAGGGAGAGCAGTACTTC.

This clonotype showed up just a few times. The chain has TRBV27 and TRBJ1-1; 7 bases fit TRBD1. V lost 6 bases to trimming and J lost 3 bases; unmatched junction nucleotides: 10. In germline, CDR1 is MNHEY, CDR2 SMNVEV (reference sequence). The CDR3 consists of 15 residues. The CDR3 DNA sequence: TGTGCCAGCAGCCAACAACAGGGGCTATACACTGAAGCTTTCTTT. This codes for CASSQQQGLYTEAFF.

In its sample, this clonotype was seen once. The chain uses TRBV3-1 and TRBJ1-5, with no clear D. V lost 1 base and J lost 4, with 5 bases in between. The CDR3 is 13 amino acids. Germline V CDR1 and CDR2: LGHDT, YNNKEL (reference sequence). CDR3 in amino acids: CASSQGLNQPQHF. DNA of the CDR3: TGTGCCAGCAGCCAAGGCTTAAATCAGCCCCAGCATTTT.

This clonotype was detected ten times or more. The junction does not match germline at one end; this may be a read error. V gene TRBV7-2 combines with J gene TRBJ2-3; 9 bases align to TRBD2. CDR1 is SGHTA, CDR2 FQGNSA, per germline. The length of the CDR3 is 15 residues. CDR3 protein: CARSSGTSRADTQYF. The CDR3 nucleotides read TGTGCCCGCAGCTCCGGGACTAGCCGGGCAGATACGCAGTATTTT.

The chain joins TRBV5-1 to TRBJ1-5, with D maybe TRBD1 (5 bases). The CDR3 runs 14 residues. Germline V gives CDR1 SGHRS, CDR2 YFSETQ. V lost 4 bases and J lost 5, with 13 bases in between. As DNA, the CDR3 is TGCGCCAGCAGCCCCGGGGGGGGATATCAGCCCCAGCATTTT. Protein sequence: CASSPGGGYQPQHF. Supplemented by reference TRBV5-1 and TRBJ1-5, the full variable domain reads KAGVTQTPRYLIKTRGQQVTLSCSPISGHRSVSWYQQTPGQGLQFLFEYFSETQRNKGNFPGRFSGRQFSNSRSEMNVSTLELGDSALYLCASSPGGGYQPQHFGDGTRLSIL.

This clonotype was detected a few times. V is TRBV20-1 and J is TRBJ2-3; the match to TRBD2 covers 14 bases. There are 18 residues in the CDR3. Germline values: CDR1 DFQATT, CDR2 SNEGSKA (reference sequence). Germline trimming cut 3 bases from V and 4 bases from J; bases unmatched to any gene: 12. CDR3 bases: TGCAGTGCTAGTATCGATTCCGGGACTAGCGGGAGAGCAGATACGCAGTATTTT. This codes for CSASIDSGTSGRADTQYF.

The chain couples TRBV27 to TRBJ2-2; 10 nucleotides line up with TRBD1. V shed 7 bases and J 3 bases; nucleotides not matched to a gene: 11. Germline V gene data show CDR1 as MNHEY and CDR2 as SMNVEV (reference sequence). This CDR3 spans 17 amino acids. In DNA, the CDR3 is TGTGCCAGCAACCCCCGCCCGGGACAGGGGTACACCGGGGAGCTGTTTTTT. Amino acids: CASNPRPGQGYTGELFF.

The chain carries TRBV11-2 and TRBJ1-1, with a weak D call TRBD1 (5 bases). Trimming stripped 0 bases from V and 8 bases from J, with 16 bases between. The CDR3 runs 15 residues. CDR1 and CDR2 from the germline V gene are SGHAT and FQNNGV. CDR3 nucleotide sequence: TGTGCCAGCAGCTTAGAACCAGGGCAATACCGCGAAGCTTTCTTT. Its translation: CASSLEPGQYREAFF.